What follows are 26 T cell receptor beta chains derived from one specimen sequenced in a study of blood T cell repertoires in COVID-19 (dated by TCRdb to between 2020 and 2021). The method was the immunoSEQ multiplex PCR assay. TCRdb obtained this table from immuneACCESS and retained in-frame rearrangements with V and J assigned. These tables miss some clones; where compared with another copy, unresolved V genes account for less than half of the shortfall, and the remainder is unexplained. The sample table records about 120,000 clones; around 83% of these occur just once. Approximately 1.5% of the sample is taken by the ten largest. Material for sequencing was peripheral blood. The source of these receptors is a man aged 40-49 years with acute or convalescent COVID-19.

This clone was observed a single time. The chain carries TRBV6-5 and TRBJ1-1; TRBD1 is a possible D gene (6 bases). Germline lookup yields CDR1 MNHEY and CDR2 SVGAGI. Trimming shortened V by 6 bases and J by 1 base, and 9 bases separated the two germline ends. CDR3 length: 13 residues. CDR3 protein: CASRGHTNTEAFF. CDR3 nucleotides: TGTGCCAGCAGGGGACACACGAACACTGAAGCTTTCTTT.

The chain is built from TRBV18 and TRBJ1-2; D gene uncertain. Trimming removed 1 base at V and 4 bases at J, with 13 bases between. CDR1 and CDR2 (germline): KGHSH, LQKENI. The length of the CDR3 is 15 residues. The CDR3 DNA sequence: TGTGCCAGCTCACCACAATCGGCGGGTCTCTATGGCTACACCTTC. It is translated as CASSPQSAGLYGYTF.

This chain uses TRBV5-1 with TRBJ2-1; TRBD2 is a possible D gene (7 bases). The V gene's germline CDR1 is SGHRS and CDR2 YFSETQ. The CDR3 sequence is 12 residues long. V shed 7 bases and J shed 8 bases, with 13 bases lying between them. The CDR3 loop is CASGGGADEQFF. The CDR3 nucleotides are TGCGCCAGCGGTGGGGGGGCCGATGAGCAGTTCTTC.

The table lists this clone with a count of one. The gene calls are TRBV6-6 and TRBJ1-2; 8 nucleotides line up with TRBD1. Trimming cost V 6 bases and J 6 bases; bases outside gene matches: 9. Germline V gives CDR1 MNHNY, CDR2 SVGAGI (reference sequence). The length of the CDR3 is 14 residues. CDR3: CASRHTDRENGYTF. CDR3 bases: TGTGCCAGCAGGCACACGGACAGGGAGAATGGCTACACCTTC.

The rearrangement joins TRBV29-1 to TRBJ2-1, with 7 bases fitting TRBD2. After removal of 7 bases from V and 3 bases from J, the junction contained 15 bases not matched to a gene. Germline CDR1 SQVTM, CDR2 ANQGSEA. This CDR3 spans 16 amino acids. CDR3 DNA: TGCAGCGCCATGACTCATCTAGCGGAGGTCTACAATGAGCAGTTCTTC. The encoded protein is CSAMTHLAEVYNEQFF.

This clone was counted once. The sample carries other DNA sequences with the same CDR3. The chain carries TRBV15 and TRBJ1-6; tentative D call: TRBD1 (5 bases). Trimming took off 0 bases at V and 10 bases at J, with 7 bases between the two ends. There are 13 residues in the CDR3. Germline assignment: CDR1 LNHNV and CDR2 YYDKDF (reference sequence). In DNA, the CDR3 is TGTGCCACCAGCAGAGATCGGGGGTCACCCCTCCACTTT. This gives the protein CATSRDRGSPLHF.

The chain joins TRBV13 to TRBJ2-3; 9 bases are shared with TRBD2. The CDR3 spans 16 residues. Trimming removed 0 bases from V and 2 bases from J; junction bases left unmatched: 3. Germline V lookup: CDR1 PRHDT, CDR2 FYEKMQ (reference sequence). The CDR3 protein is CASSLGRGGVTDTQYF. CDR3 DNA: TGTGCCAGCAGCTTAGGGCGGGGGGGCGTCACAGATACGCAGTATTTT.

CDR3: CATSRDTSGNTIYF. CDR3 nucleotide sequence: TGTGCCACCAGCCGGGACACCTCTGGAAACACCATATATTTT. V usage is TRBV15 and J usage is TRBJ1-3, with TRBD1 as a possible D gene (6 bases). Between the trimmed V and J ends, which lost 5 bases and 0 bases, there was a span of 8 bases. Germline lookup yields CDR1 LNHNV and CDR2 YYDKDF (reference sequence). The CDR3 runs 14 residues.

This chain uses TRBV11-1 with TRBJ2-5; a possible D gene is TRBD2 (6 bases). The CDR3 is made up of 13 amino acids. Looked up from germline, CDR1 is SGHAT and CDR2 is FQDESV (reference sequence). V shed 0 bases and J shed 5 bases, with 7 bases lying between them. The CDR3 DNA follows: TGTGCCAGCAGCTTAGCTGGGAGGGAGACCCAGTACTTC. It codes for CASSLAGRETQYF. The complete variable domain, with remaining parts taken from reference TRBV11-1 and TRBJ2-5, reads EAEVAQSPRYKITEKSQAVAFWCDPISGHATLYWYRQILGQGPELLVQFQDESVVDDSQLPKDRFSAERLKGVDSTLKIQPAELGDSAMYLCASSLAGRETQYFGPGTRLLVL.

The CDR3 DNA sequence: TGTGCCAGCAGCGGAAACAGGGGAGAGCAGTACTTC. Its translation: CASSGNRGEQYF. This rearrangement joins TRBV28 to TRBJ2-7, with 7 bases aligning to TRBD1. The germline V gene has CDR1 MDHEN and CDR2 SYDVKM. The CDR3 has 12 residues. Unmatched junction bases numbered 6, after V lost 6 bases and J lost 7 bases. The full variable domain, rest sourced from reference TRBV28 and TRBJ2-7, is DVKVTQSSRYLVKRTGEKVFLECVQDMDHENMFWYRQDPGLGLRLIYFSYDVKMKEKGDIPEGYSVSREKKERFSLILESASTNQTSMYLCASSGNRGEQYFGPGTRLTVT.

The chain joins TRBV11-2 to TRBJ2-3, with D possibly TRBD2 on 5 matching bases. This CDR3 region has 13 residues. Trimming removed 8 bases from V and 3 bases from J, with 12 bases in between. Germline V gene data show CDR1 as SGHAT and CDR2 as FQNNGV. CDR3: CASGGRLTDTQYF. CDR3 bases: TGTGCCAGCGGAGGCCGGCTGACAGATACGCAGTATTTT.

The chain uses TRBV10-2 and TRBJ2-7; TRBD2 is a possible D gene (6 bases). Germline CDR1 reads WSHSY; CDR2 reads SAAADI. V lost 6 bases, J lost 4 bases, and 13 bases lay in between. This CDR3 spans 13 amino acids. The CDR3 protein is CASRPGSGYEQYF. The CDR3 DNA sequence: TGCGCCAGCAGACCCGGGAGTGGGTACGAGCAGTACTTC.

The chain carries TRBV11-3 and TRBJ2-1, with D possibly TRBD1 on 5 matching bases. The V end was cut by 1 base, the J end by 7 bases, with 17 bases between. Germline V gene lookup returns CDR1 SGHNT and CDR2 YENEEA. CDR3 length equals 16 residues. The CDR3 here is CASSLAGIAPSNEQFF. CDR3 DNA sequence: TGTGCCAGCAGCTTAGCAGGGATTGCCCCGTCTAATGAGCAGTTCTTC.

The rearrangement joins TRBV6-2 or TRBV6-3 to TRBJ2-6; 7 bases align to TRBD1. The germline CDR1 and CDR2 sequences are MNHEY and SVGEGT. After removal of 2 bases from V and 0 bases from J, the junction contained 4 bases not matched to a gene. This CDR3 region has 17 residues. Here the CDR3 reads CASSYLGTASGANVLTF. For the CDR3, the DNA is TGTGCCAGCAGTTACCTCGGGACAGCCTCTGGGGCCAACGTCCTGACTTTC.

The rearrangement joins TRBV7-2 to TRBJ2-5, with 9 bases identical to TRBD2. The V segment lost 1 base and the J segment 6 bases; nucleotides outside the gene matches: 9. The CDR3 loop spans 16 amino acids. The germline gives CDR1 SGHTA, CDR2 FQGNSA. The CDR3 DNA reads TGTGCCAGCAGCTTAGAGGGAGTGGGACTAGCTAAGACCCAGTACTTC. Residues: CASSLEGVGLAKTQYF.

V gene TRBV11-2 combines with J gene TRBJ2-3; 7 positions match TRBD2. With V trimmed by 0 bases and J by 1 base, 7 bases remained unmatched. There are 17 residues in the CDR3. The V gene's germline CDR1 is SGHAT and CDR2 FQNNGV. CDR3 in amino acids: CASSLDPSGEGTDTQYF. CDR3 DNA: TGTGCCAGCAGCTTAGATCCAAGCGGGGAAGGCACAGATACGCAGTATTTT. Full variable domain (outside the CDR3, taken from reference TRBV11-2 and TRBJ2-3): EAGVAQSPRYKIIEKRQSVAFWCNPISGHATLYWYQQILGQGPKLLIQFQNNGVVDDSQLPKDRFSAERLKGVDSTLKIQPAKLEDSAVYLCASSLDPSGEGTDTQYFGPGTRLTVL.

The chain uses TRBV5-1 and TRBJ2-1; 7 bases match TRBD1. The CDR3 consists of 15 residues. CDR1 SGHRS and CDR2 YFSETQ come from the germline V gene. Unmatched junction bases numbered 10, after V lost 6 bases and J lost 4 bases. The CDR3 is CASNANTGQYNEQFF. The CDR3 bases are TGCGCCAGCAATGCAAATACGGGACAGTACAATGAGCAGTTCTTC.

This clone is deemed medium-sized. The V call is TRBV7-8, the J call TRBJ1-5; D might be TRBD1 (6 bases). CDR3 length: 15 amino acids. V was cut by 5 bases and J by 4 bases, with 15 bases left in between. The germline V gene has CDR1 SGHVS and CDR2 FQNEAQ. CDR3 in amino acids: CASSPKRTDNQPQHF. DNA of the CDR3: TGTGCCAGCAGCCCAAAAAGGACAGATAATCAGCCCCAGCATTTT.

The chain combines TRBV5-1 with TRBJ2-5, with D uncertain. V shed 4 bases and J shed 9 bases, with 25 bases lying between them. The CDR3 contains 16 residues. CDR1 and CDR2 (germline): SGHRS, YFSETQ. Here the CDR3 reads CASSPSTHSSSQAQYF. As DNA, the CDR3 is TGCGCCAGCAGCCCGTCCACGCACAGCTCCTCTCAGGCCCAGTACTTC.

The chain carries TRBV11-3 and TRBJ2-7; 8 bases are a match to TRBD2. This CDR3 region has 14 residues. The germline CDR1 and CDR2 sequences are SGHNT and YENEEA. Germline trimming cut 1 base from V and 5 bases from J; bases unmatched to any gene: 4. The CDR3 here is CASSLATSGNEQYF. In DNA, the CDR3 is TGTGCCAGCAGCTTAGCTACTAGCGGAAACGAGCAGTACTTC.

The chain combines TRBV19 with TRBJ1-5, with unresolved D. Germline CDR1 LNHDA, CDR2 SQIVND (reference sequence). V lost 2 bases and J lost 3, with 11 bases in between. This CDR3 spans 15 amino acids. Written as DNA, the CDR3 is TGTGCCAGTAGTATAAGGGAGGGAACCAATCAGCCCCAGCATTTT. Protein: CASSIREGTNQPQHF.

In its sample, this clone was seen a few times. The J gene is TRBJ2-7, the V gene TRBV6-6; D perhaps matches TRBD2 (6 bases). The CDR3 extends over 14 amino acids. V lost 2 bases and J lost 6, with 14 bases in between. CDR1 and CDR2 (germline): MNHNY, SVGAGI (reference sequence). The CDR3 nucleotides read TGTGCCAGCAGTTACCCAACTAGCATCGGCGAGCAGTACTTC. It specifies CASSYPTSIGEQYF.

The J gene is TRBJ1-1, the V gene TRBV7-3, with D unresolved. V was cut by 2 bases and J by 0 bases, with 16 bases left in between. This CDR3 has 17 amino acids. CDR1 is SGHTA and CDR2 is FQGTGA in the germline V gene. DNA of the CDR3: TGTGCCAGCAGCTTAGGGATGGCGGGGAAAATGAACACTGAAGCTTTCTTT. It encodes CASSLGMAGKMNTEAFF. Full variable domain (rest looked up from reference TRBV7-3 and TRBJ1-1): GAGVSQTPSNKVTEKGKYVELRCDPISGHTALYWYRQSLGQGPEFLIYFQGTGAADDSGLPNDRFFAVRPEGSVSTLKIQRTERGDSAVYLCASSLGMAGKMNTEAFFGQGTRLTVV.

The V call is TRBV4-2, the J call TRBJ2-5, with 7 bases fitting TRBD2. Germline V lookup: CDR1 LGHNA, CDR2 YNFKEQ. CDR3 size: 19 residues. The V segment lost 0 bases and the J segment 5 bases; nucleotides outside the gene matches: 18. In DNA form, the CDR3 reads TGTGCCAGCAGCCAAGATGTCTCCCGACTAGCCCTCTGGGGGGAGACCCAGTACTTC. Protein sequence: CASSQDVSRLALWGETQYF.

The chain employs TRBV18 and TRBJ2-7; D gene ambiguous. CDR1 and CDR2 from the germline V gene are KGHSH and LQKENI. The V end was cut by 0 bases, the J end by 0 bases, with 6 bases between. This CDR3 region has 14 residues. CDR3 protein: CASSPPGSSYEQYF. CDR3 nucleotides: TGTGCCAGCTCACCACCGGGCAGCTCCTACGAGCAGTACTTC.

V usage is TRBV10-3 and J usage is TRBJ2-7, with TRBD1 identical over 10 bases. CDR1 and CDR2 (germline): ENHRY, SYGVKD. The CDR3 consists of 14 residues. V lost 8 bases to trimming and J lost 7 bases; unmatched junction nucleotides: 11. For the CDR3, the DNA is TGTGCCATCGGGGGGGGACAGGGGATTATGGAGCAGTACTTC. Translation: CAIGGGQGIMEQYF.